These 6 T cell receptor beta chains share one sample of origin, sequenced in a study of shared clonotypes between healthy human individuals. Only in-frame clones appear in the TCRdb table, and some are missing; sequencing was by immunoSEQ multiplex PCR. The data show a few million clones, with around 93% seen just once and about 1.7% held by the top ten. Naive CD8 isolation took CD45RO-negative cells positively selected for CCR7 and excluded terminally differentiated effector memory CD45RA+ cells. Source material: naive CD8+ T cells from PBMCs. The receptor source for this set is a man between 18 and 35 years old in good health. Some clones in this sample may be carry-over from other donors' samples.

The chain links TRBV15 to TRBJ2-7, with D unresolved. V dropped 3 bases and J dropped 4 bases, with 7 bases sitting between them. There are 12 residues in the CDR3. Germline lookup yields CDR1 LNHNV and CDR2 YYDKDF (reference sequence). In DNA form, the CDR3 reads TGTGCCACCAGCAGTGATAATTACGAGCAGTACTTC. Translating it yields CATSSDNYEQYF.

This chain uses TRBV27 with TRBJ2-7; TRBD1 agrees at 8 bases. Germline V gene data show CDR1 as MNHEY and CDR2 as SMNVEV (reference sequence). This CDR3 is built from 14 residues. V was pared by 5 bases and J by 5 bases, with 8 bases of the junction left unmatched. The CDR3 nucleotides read TGTGCCAGCAGTCCCCGGACAGGGCATCACGAGCAGTACTTC. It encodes CASSPRTGHHEQYF.

CDR3 DNA sequence: TGTGCCAGCAGTTACTCGACAGGAGAGAACACCGGGGAGCTGTTTTTT. Amino acid sequence: CASSYSTGENTGELFF. The chain employs TRBV27 and TRBJ2-2; D might be TRBD1 (6 bases). Germline CDR1 is MNHEY and CDR2 is SMNVEV (reference sequence). V was clipped by 4 bases and J by 1 base, with 13 bases between them. This CDR3 has 16 amino acids.

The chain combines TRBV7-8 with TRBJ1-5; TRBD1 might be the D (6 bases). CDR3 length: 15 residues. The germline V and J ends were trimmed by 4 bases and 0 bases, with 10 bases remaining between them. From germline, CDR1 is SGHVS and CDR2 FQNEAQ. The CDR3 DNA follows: TGTGCCAGCAGCTGGACAGCTTATAGCAATCAGCCCCAGCATTTT. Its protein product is CASSWTAYSNQPQHF.

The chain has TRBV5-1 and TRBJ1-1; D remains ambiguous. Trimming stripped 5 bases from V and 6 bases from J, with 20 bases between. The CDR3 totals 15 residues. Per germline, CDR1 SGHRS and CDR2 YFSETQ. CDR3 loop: CASSYSGGLSPEAFF. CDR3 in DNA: TGCGCCAGCAGTTATTCGGGAGGCCTATCCCCTGAAGCTTTCTTT.

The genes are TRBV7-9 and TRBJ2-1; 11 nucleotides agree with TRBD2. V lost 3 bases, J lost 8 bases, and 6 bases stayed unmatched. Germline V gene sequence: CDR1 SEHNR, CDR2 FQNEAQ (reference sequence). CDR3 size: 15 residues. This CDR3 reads CASSFLAGGRDEQFF. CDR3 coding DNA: TGTGCCAGCAGCTTCCTAGCGGGAGGCCGGGATGAGCAGTTCTTC.